A single sample gave rise to the 9 T cell receptor beta chains below, sequenced in a study of CXCR3-negative and CXCR3-positive naive CD8 T cells. Findings and caveats of the study: TRB CDR3s of CXCR3-positive naive cells were more hydrophobic than those of CXCR3-negative naive cells.

All TRB cDNA libraries came from 5' RACE performed with UMI labels. TCRdb derives one entry per CDR3 protein from the 5' RACE reads, leaving out DNA. The repertoire table contains about 60,000 distinct CDR3 sequences. The antigens for these receptors are not known. Sequenced sample: naive CXCR3+ CD8+ T cells from blood. Subset reported: CD45RO-CCR7+CD27+CD95- naive CD8+ T cells expressing CXCR3 (TNR3+). All receptors derive from a human donor in good health. Some clones in this sample may be carry-over from other donors' samples.

The chain joins TRBV11-2 to TRBJ2-1; the TCRdb D gene call, TRBD1, has no DNA to confirm it. The CDR3 runs to 15 residues. CDR1 is SGHAT, CDR2 FQNNGV, per germline. CDR3 protein: CASSSPGYTVGEQFF.

This chain joins TRBV15 and TRBJ2-3. The CDR3 has 13 amino acids. Germline V gives CDR1 LNHNV, CDR2 YYDKDF (reference sequence). The CDR3 is CATSRASTDTQYF.

The V call is TRBV12-3 or TRBV12-4, the J call TRBJ2-3; lacking DNA, the TRBD2 call made by TCRdb goes unchecked. The CDR3 runs 16 residues. CDR3 region: CASSLSAGGFTDTQYF.

This chain connects TRBV29-1 to TRBJ1-1. CDR3 length equals 12 residues. Germline V gene data show CDR1 as SQVTM and CDR2 as ANQGSEA. The CDR3 loop is CSVEGRPFEAFF. Full variable domain (rest looked up from reference TRBV29-1 and TRBJ1-1): SAVISQKPSRDICQRGTSLTIQCQVDSQVTMMFWYRQQPGQSLTLIATANQGSEATYESGFVIDKFPISRPNLTFSTLTVSNMSPEDSSIYLCSVEGRPFEAFFGQGTRLTVV.

The chain couples TRBV20-1 to TRBJ2-3; TCRdb indicates TRBD2, and absent DNA this call remains unverified. CDR1 is DFQATT, CDR2 SNEGSKA, per germline (reference sequence). The CDR3 spans 11 residues. CDR3 sequence reads: CSARAGYTQYF.

The genes are TRBV28 and TRBJ2-7; the D gene TCRdb calls, TRBD2, cannot be checked with no DNA. Germline loops: CDR1 MDHEN, CDR2 SYDVKM. The CDR3 contains 15 residues. This CDR3 reads CASTLGPLSTYEQYF.

This sequence joins TRBV7-9 and TRBJ1-2. CDR1 and CDR2 (germline): SEHNR, FQNEAQ (reference sequence). The length of the CDR3 is 14 residues. CDR3 region: CASSFGFANYGYTF.

V usage is TRBV25-1 and J usage is TRBJ2-7; as DNA is missing, the TRBD2 call by TCRdb cannot be tested. Germline V CDR1 and CDR2: MGHDK, SYGVNS. The CDR3 contains 16 residues. CDR3 sequence reads: CASSDSGIAGIYEQYF.

The genes are TRBV21-1 and TRBJ2-5; as DNA is missing, the TRBD2 call by TCRdb cannot be tested. TRBV21-1 is flagged as a pseudogene. There are 14 residues in the CDR3. CDR3 region: CASSGRDSHGAQYF.